The T cell receptor (beta chain) under discussion was sequenced for a study of T cells in localized non-small cell lung cancer (dated by TCRdb to 2019 to 2021). Turning to the overall study: The study examined T cell repertoires in a few hundred patients with early-stage NSCLC and compared tumors with uninvolved tumor-adjacent lungs. Of the NSCLC patients, approximately 130 were male and approximately 97 were female, and the mean age was approximately 64 years. The cohort was made up of hundreds of treatment-naive NSCLC patients whose localized lung tumors had been resected. What the authors observed across the whole study: Because of the exploratory design, TCR variables were selected using unadjusted p-values without false-discovery rate correction. Uninvolved tumor-adjacent lung showed the highest T cell clonality, higher than tumor, which suggests more focused antigenic responses in the adjacent lung. Higher blood T cell density associated with longer overall survival, while higher adjacent-lung clonality associated with shorter survival. Because multi-region tumor sequencing was not performed, intratumor heterogeneity could not be ruled out. Of the top 100 tumor clones, a median of 57 were detected in paired uninvolved adjacent lung; roughly 26 were also among that lung's top 100.

The CDR3, from cysteine to phenylalanine, totals 18 residues. CDR3 DNA is the only sequence kept; it has 54 bases, read in frame from the first base. Per the germline V gene, SNHLY is the CDR1 and FYNNEI is the CDR2. Trimming removed 0 bases from V and 2 bases from J, leaving 19 bases between the germline ends. At diagnosis, peripheral blood, uninvolved tumor-adjacent lung and tumor were collected and stored as a combination of fresh-frozen and FFPE material. Blood samples were analyzed as peripheral blood mononuclear cells for TCR repertoire profiling. Concerning this clone itself: It lacks a known antigen. Per-base qualities were not stored, and no clone one base away is much larger.

The immunoSEQ Assay was used to sequence TCR beta CDR3 regions from DNA. Regarding the original processing steps: T cell density was computed as TCR beta template counts normalized to usable DNA estimated by amplifying housekeeping genes. Using the preseqR package, richness was estimated by extrapolating to 120,000 templates for tissue samples and 400,000 templates for PBMC samples. Clonality was defined by subtracting Pielou's evenness from one. To identify tissue-enriched TCRs, differential abundance testing was run on productive amino-acid clonotypes with a minimum total count of 5 and an alpha of 0.1. The Jaccard Index and the Morisita Overlap Index were used to measure how much the repertoires overlapped between compartments. GLIPH clustered TCR beta CDR3s with public tetramer-defined viral CDR3s; viral motifs required at least three viral sequences plus V-gene enrichment. TCRdb carries this immuneACCESS record with in-frame sequences only. Its versions omit some clonotypes, under half of them owing to an unresolved V gene in the studies checked, with the rest unexplained. Clonal size and the V and J genes are those of that table, whereas D and trimming came from the DNA. The sample table lists about 83,000 clones, about 84% of them with a count of one. The ten largest make up roughly 9.8% of the sample.

The input for sequencing was peripheral blood, taken before any cancer treatment. This clonotype originated in a female donor over 55 with stage I lung adenocarcinoma. The rearrangement combines TRBV2 with TRBJ2-5; no D gene is confidently identified. This receptor has the CDR3 CASSEALDHKELQETQYF. Read as DNA, the sequence is TGTGCCAGCAGTGAAGCGCTTGACCACAAAGAACTTCAAGAGACCCAGTACTTC.